The rows below give T cell receptor beta chains drawn from one sample of a study of T cell responses to AZD1222 COVID-19 vaccine. Clones were sequenced by immunoSEQ multiplex PCR, and TCRdb holds only the in-frame ones, with some missing. This table holds 53,000 or so clones, approximately 85% found once. The material sequenced was peripheral blood, taken on day 0 of MenACWY control vaccination. The receptors originated from an adult in good health. The CDR3 runs from the conserved cysteine through the conserved F or W.

CDR3 | J | V
CASSSRVKEKLFF | TRBJ1-4 | TRBV7-9
CASSESGYNQPQHF | TRBJ1-5 | TRBV10-2
CASSSGAGRQETQYF | TRBJ2-5 | TRBV5-1
CASGPFTGYTGELFF | TRBJ2-2 | TRBV28
CSVRTGDEPQHF | TRBJ1-5 | TRBV29-1
CASTLYYEQYF | TRBJ2-7 | TRBV2
CASSLSQRGYTF | TRBJ1-2 | TRBV13
CASKSEGAHNSPLHF | TRBJ1-6 | TRBV2
CASGREVLEPQHF | TRBJ1-5 | TRBV2
CASSPQGFYGYTF | TRBJ1-2 | TRBV12-3/TRBV12-4
CASSTGLAGTLRTDTQYF | TRBJ2-3 | TRBV19
CASSYSPRSNQPQHF | TRBJ1-5 | TRBV6-2/TRBV6-3
CASSYGGSYGNEQFF | TRBJ2-1 | TRBV6-6
CASSSRWGNEQFF | TRBJ2-1 | TRBV11-2
CASSTAGGSTDTQYF | TRBJ2-3 | TRBV6-5
CASSPSRGLGDTEAFF | TRBJ1-1 | TRBV7-9
CASSFLAGGSETQYF | TRBJ2-5 | TRBV7-2
CASSPSSYEQYF | TRBJ2-7 | TRBV18
CASSFSAGLGYEQYF | TRBJ2-7 | TRBV28
CASSFKDQPGNYGYTF | TRBJ1-2 | TRBV5-5
CASSEKETGPYEQYF | TRBJ2-7 | TRBV25-1
CASSIDEVNEQFF | TRBJ2-1 | TRBV19
CASSRLQGGNQPQHF | TRBJ1-5 | TRBV28
CASSRGQTTTYEQYF | TRBJ2-7 | TRBV5-6
CASRPDSNTGELFF | TRBJ2-2 | TRBV5-1
CAILMWNTEAFF | TRBJ1-1 | TRBV12-3/TRBV12-4
CATGTGGGNQPQHF | TRBJ1-5 | TRBV15
CASSPSGSSYEQYF | TRBJ2-7 | TRBV11-2
CASSQRRELDTGELFF | TRBJ2-2 | TRBV23-1
CASSIPGQLPEAFF | TRBJ1-1 | TRBV19
CASSSQGGDTEAFF | TRBJ1-1 | TRBV18
CASSIDGAGERQPQHF | TRBJ1-5 | TRBV19
CASSFLRTDTQYF | TRBJ2-3 | TRBV7-2
CASSQALQGRQPQHF | TRBJ1-5 | TRBV4-3
CASSLVIGAGGNYGYTF | TRBJ1-2 | TRBV5-1
CASSQIPPTSAPGEQFF | TRBJ2-1 | TRBV4-1
CATSDSGGTQYF | TRBJ2-3 | TRBV24-1
CASSPLATGAYTEAFF | TRBJ1-1 | TRBV7-9
CASSDYRLGGDSNQPQHF | TRBJ1-5 | TRBV28
CASRYRDRQNQPQHF | TRBJ1-5 | TRBV28
CASSDQNTGELFF | TRBJ2-2 | TRBV25-1
CASSPYRGLGEQFF | TRBJ2-1 | TRBV19
CASSNLGRTTGDTQYF | TRBJ2-3 | TRBV4-3
CASSLIFGANVLTF | TRBJ2-6 | TRBV27
CASSPDRNTGELFF | TRBJ2-2 | TRBV18
CASSPGQATTQYF | TRBJ2-5 | TRBV13
CASSQDMTSNPEAFF | TRBJ1-1 | TRBV4-2
CASREGTSGWGYEQYF | TRBJ2-7 | TRBV6-1